Listed below are T cell receptor beta chains from one sample, sequenced in a study of blood T cell repertoires in COVID-19. This table comes from immunoSEQ multiplex PCR, and its TCRdb copy is limited to in-frame clones, with some not included. The sample includes 50,000 to 60,000 clones, roughly 85% seen only once; the top ten take 5.9%. The specimen sequenced was peripheral blood. These receptors all stem from a human donor in a cohort sampled during active or convalescent COVID-19. CDR3s include the opening cysteine and the closing phenylalanine or tryptophan. Fields, in order: clone size, J gene, V gene, D gene, CDR3 protein, CDR3 DNA. D genes are given only for firm matches. The size of a clone is reported for some rows only, either as once, few or many, or as a class for expanded clones.

size: NA
J: TRBJ1-6
V: TRBV7-9
D: NA
CDR3: CASSPAGARSPLHF
DNA: TGTGCCAGCAGCCCGGCAGGGGCAAGGTCACCCCTCCACTTT

size: NA
J: TRBJ1-4
V: TRBV6-5
D: TRBD1
CDR3: CASSKTGNEKLFF
DNA: TGTGCCAGCAGCAAGACAGGGAATGAAAAACTGTTTTTT

size: NA
J: TRBJ1-2
V: TRBV5-6
D: NA
CDR3: CASSLSGRWDYGYTF
DNA: TGTGCCAGCAGCTTGTCCGGGAGGTGGGACTATGGCTACACCTTC

size: NA
J: TRBJ1-4
V: TRBV10-3
D: TRBD1
CDR3: CAISDRPHRGPAIELFF
DNA: TGTGCCATCAGTGATCGACCACACAGGGGCCCCGCAATAGAACTGTTTTTT

size: once
J: TRBJ1-2
V: TRBV6-5
D: NA
CDR3: CASSAKREGGYTF
DNA: TGTGCCAGCAGCGCAAAACGGGAGGGAGGCTACACCTTC

size: few
J: TRBJ1-1
V: TRBV2
D: TRBD1
CDR3: CASGQGNTEAFF
DNA: TGTGCCAGCGGACAGGGGAACACTGAAGCTTTCTTT

size: once
J: TRBJ1-4
V: TRBV6-5
D: NA
CDR3: CASNFVPTNEKLFF
DNA: TGTGCCAGCAACTTTGTGCCAACTAATGAAAAACTGTTTTTT

size: NA
J: TRBJ1-4
V: TRBV27
D: TRBD1
CDR3: CASSLRDRNNEKLFF
DNA: TGTGCCAGCAGTCTCCGGGACAGAAATAATGAAAAACTGTTTTTT

size: NA
J: TRBJ1-1
V: TRBV30
D: NA
CDR3: CAWSAGPGEAFF
DNA: TGTGCCTGGAGTGCAGGGCCAGGGGAAGCTTTCTTT

size: NA
J: TRBJ2-7
V: TRBV7-2
D: NA
CDR3: CASSLYNEQYF
DNA: TGTGCCAGCAGCTTATATAACGAGCAGTACTTC

size: NA
J: TRBJ2-2
V: TRBV18
D: TRBD1
CDR3: CASSPRTGGAGTGELFF
DNA: TGTGCCAGCTCACCACGGACAGGGGGCGCGGGCACCGGGGAGCTGTTTTTT

size: NA
J: TRBJ2-7
V: TRBV7-9
D: NA
CDR3: CASSEQGYEQYF
DNA: TGTGCCAGCAGCGAACAGGGCTACGAGCAGTACTTC

size: NA
J: TRBJ2-1
V: TRBV18
D: TRBD1
CDR3: CASSPSGTGGNEQFF
DNA: TGTGCCAGCTCACCATCCGGGACAGGGGGCAATGAGCAGTTCTTC

size: once
J: TRBJ1-4
V: TRBV9
D: NA
CDR3: CASSTSPGVHEKLFF
DNA: TGTGCCAGCAGCACCTCTCCAGGGGTTCACGAAAAACTGTTTTTT

size: many
J: TRBJ1-5
V: TRBV6-5
D: NA
CDR3: CASRGQGRSQPQHF
DNA: TGTGCCAGCAGGGGGCAGGGTCGGAGCCAGCCCCAGCATTTT

size: NA
J: TRBJ1-5
V: TRBV2
D: NA
CDR3: CASSGGSNQPQHF
DNA: TGTGCCAGCAGCGGAGGGAGCAATCAGCCCCAGCATTTT

size: NA
J: TRBJ1-1
V: TRBV3-1/TRBV3-2
D: TRBD1
CDR3: CASSEQGLNTEAFF
DNA: TGTGCCAGCAGTGAACAGGGGCTGAACACTGAAGCTTTCTTT

size: NA
J: TRBJ2-7
V: TRBV7-2
D: NA
CDR3: CASSLVGQSYEQYF
DNA: TGTGCCAGCAGCTTAGTCGGACAGAGCTACGAGCAGTACTTC

size: NA
J: TRBJ2-1
V: TRBV5-1
D: TRBD2
CDR3: CASSFEGRGDQDEQFF
DNA: TGCGCCAGCAGCTTCGAAGGGCGGGGGGACCAAGATGAGCAGTTCTTC

size: NA
J: TRBJ1-1
V: TRBV7-9
D: TRBD1
CDR3: CASTLMGQGLNTEAFF
DNA: TGTGCCAGCACCTTAATGGGACAGGGACTGAACACTGAAGCTTTCTTT

size: NA
J: TRBJ1-2
V: TRBV6-5
D: NA
CDR3: CASSYNIYGYTF
DNA: TGTGCCAGCAGTTACAACATCTATGGCTACACCTTC

size: NA
J: TRBJ1-2
V: TRBV5-1
D: TRBD1
CDR3: CASSLGQGIGYTF
DNA: TGCGCCAGCAGCTTAGGACAGGGGATTGGCTACACCTTC

size: NA
J: TRBJ2-2
V: TRBV7-9
D: NA
CDR3: CASSPRVTGELFF
DNA: TGTGCCAGCAGCCCCAGGGTCACCGGGGAGCTGTTTTTT

size: medium-sized
J: TRBJ2-1
V: TRBV11-2
D: TRBD1
CDR3: CASSTDRVDEQFF
DNA: TGTGCCAGCAGCACAGACAGGGTCGATGAGCAGTTCTTC

size: NA
J: TRBJ2-2
V: TRBV7-2
D: TRBD2
CDR3: CASSFVAGDPTGELFF
DNA: TGTGCCAGCAGCTTCGTAGCGGGGGACCCCACCGGGGAGCTGTTTTTT

size: NA
J: TRBJ1-1
V: TRBV7-2
D: NA
CDR3: CASRIQRNTEAFF
DNA: TGTGCCAGCAGGATACAGAGGAACACTGAAGCTTTCTTT

size: NA
J: TRBJ2-1
V: TRBV6-2/TRBV6-3
D: NA
CDR3: CASSSGTPIRQFF
DNA: TGTGCCAGCAGTTCTGGGACTCCCATCAGACAGTTCTTC

size: once
J: TRBJ1-5
V: TRBV6-2/TRBV6-3
D: NA
CDR3: CASSYGTTGPNQPQHF
DNA: TGTGCCAGCAGTTACGGTACGACAGGACCCAATCAGCCCCAGCATTTT

size: NA
J: TRBJ1-1
V: TRBV18
D: NA
CDR3: CASSPPNPERVAFF
DNA: TGTGCCAGCTCACCACCGAACCCCGAACGGGTGGCTTTCTTT

size: NA
J: TRBJ1-2
V: TRBV13
D: TRBD1
CDR3: CASSSGTALNYGYTF
DNA: TGTGCCAGCAGCTCCGGGACAGCACTAAACTATGGCTACACCTTC

size: NA
J: TRBJ2-2
V: TRBV14
D: NA
CDR3: CASSQDFGRITGELFF
DNA: TGTGCCAGCAGCCAGGATTTTGGCAGGATAACCGGGGAGCTGTTTTTT

size: NA
J: TRBJ1-2
V: TRBV4-2
D: NA
CDR3: CASSQERGQTYGYTF
DNA: TGTGCCAGCAGCCAAGAGAGAGGACAAACCTATGGCTACACCTTC

size: NA
J: TRBJ2-3
V: TRBV11-2
D: TRBD2
CDR3: CASSLEIRGGDTQYF
DNA: TGTGCCAGCAGCTTAGAGATACGGGGGGGAGATACGCAGTATTTT

size: NA
J: TRBJ1-6
V: TRBV28
D: NA
CDR3: CASSSQTLRNSPLHF
DNA: TGTGCCAGCAGTTCACAGACCCTTCGGAATTCACCCCTCCACTTT